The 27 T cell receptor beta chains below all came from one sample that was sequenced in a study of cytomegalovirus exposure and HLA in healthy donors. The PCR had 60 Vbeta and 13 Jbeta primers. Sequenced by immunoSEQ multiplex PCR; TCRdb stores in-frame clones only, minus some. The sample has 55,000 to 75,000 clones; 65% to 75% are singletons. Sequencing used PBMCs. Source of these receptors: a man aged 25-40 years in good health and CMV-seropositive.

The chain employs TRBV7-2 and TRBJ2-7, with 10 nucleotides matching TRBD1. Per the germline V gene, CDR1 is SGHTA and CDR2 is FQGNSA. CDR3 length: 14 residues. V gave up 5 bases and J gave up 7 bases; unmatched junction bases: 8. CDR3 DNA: TGTGCCAGCAGCCCGGGACAGGGGATACGAGAGCAGTACTTC. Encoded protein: CASSPGQGIREQYF.

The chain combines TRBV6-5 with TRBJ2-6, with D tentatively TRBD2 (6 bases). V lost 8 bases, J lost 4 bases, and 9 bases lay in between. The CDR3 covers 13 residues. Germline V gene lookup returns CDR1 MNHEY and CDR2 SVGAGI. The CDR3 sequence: CASRGIGANVLTF. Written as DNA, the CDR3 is TGTGCCAGCCGGGGGATCGGGGCCAACGTCCTGACTTTC.

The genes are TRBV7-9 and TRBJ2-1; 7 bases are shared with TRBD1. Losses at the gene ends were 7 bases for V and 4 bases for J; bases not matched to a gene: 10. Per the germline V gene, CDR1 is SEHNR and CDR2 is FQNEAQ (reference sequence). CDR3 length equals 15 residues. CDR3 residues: CASIPKLDRYNEQFF. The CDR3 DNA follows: TGTGCCAGCATTCCAAAGCTGGACAGGTACAATGAGCAGTTCTTC.

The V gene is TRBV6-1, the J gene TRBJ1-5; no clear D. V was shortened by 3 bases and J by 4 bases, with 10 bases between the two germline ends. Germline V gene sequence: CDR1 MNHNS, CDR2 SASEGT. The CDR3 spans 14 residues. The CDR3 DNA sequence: TGTGCCAGCAGTGAGGGTAGCGGAAATCAGCCCCAGCATTTT. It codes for CASSEGSGNQPQHF.

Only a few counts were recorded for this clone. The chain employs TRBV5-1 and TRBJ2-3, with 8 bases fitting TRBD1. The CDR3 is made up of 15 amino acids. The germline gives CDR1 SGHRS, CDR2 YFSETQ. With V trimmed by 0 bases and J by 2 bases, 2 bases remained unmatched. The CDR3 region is CASSLGQGYTDTQYF. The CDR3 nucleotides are TGCGCCAGCAGCTTGGGACAGGGGTACACAGATACGCAGTATTTT. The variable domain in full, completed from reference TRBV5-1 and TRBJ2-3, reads KAGVTQTPRYLIKTRGQQVTLSCSPISGHRSVSWYQQTPGQGLQFLFEYFSETQRNKGNFPGRFSGRQFSNSRSEMNVSTLELGDSALYLCASSLGQGYTDTQYFGPGTRLTVL.

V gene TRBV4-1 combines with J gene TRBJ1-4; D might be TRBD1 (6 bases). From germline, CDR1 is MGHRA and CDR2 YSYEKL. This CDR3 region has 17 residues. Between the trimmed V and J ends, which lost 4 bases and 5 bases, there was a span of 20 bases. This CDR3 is CASSRASTGRQNEKLFF. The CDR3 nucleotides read TGCGCCAGCAGCCGCGCTTCTACAGGGCGACAAAATGAAAAACTGTTTTTT.

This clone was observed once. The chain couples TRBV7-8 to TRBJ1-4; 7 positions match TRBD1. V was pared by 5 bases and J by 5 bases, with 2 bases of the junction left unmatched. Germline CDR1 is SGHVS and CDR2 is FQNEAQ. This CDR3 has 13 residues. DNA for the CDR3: TGTGCCAGCAGCCCGGGACAGAATGAAAAACTGTTTTTT. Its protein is CASSPGQNEKLFF.

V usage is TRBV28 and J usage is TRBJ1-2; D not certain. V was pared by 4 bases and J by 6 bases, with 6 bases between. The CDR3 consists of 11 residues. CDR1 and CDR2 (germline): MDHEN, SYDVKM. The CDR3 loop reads CASSSSNGYTF. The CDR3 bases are TGTGCCAGCAGTTCTAGTAATGGCTACACCTTC.

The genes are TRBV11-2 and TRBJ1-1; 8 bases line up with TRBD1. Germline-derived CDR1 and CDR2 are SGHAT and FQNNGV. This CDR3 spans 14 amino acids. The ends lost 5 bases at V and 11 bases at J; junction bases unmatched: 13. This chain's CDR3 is CASSRQNRGTRAFF. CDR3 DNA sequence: TGTGCCAGCAGCCGTCAGAACAGGGGGACGAGGGCTTTCTTT.

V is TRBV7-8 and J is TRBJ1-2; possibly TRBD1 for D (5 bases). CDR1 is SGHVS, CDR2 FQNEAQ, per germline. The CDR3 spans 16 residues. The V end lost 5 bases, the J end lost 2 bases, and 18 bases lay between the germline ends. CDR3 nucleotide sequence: TGTGCCAGCAGCCCGGAGGGGCAGGGATCAAACTATGGCTACACCTTC. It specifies CASSPEGQGSNYGYTF. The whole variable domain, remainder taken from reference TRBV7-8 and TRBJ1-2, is GAGVSQSPRYKVAKRGQDVALRCDPISGHVSLFWYQQALGQGPEFLTYFQNEAQLDKSGLPSDRFFAERPEGSVSTLKIQRTQQEDSAVYLCASSPEGQGSNYGYTFGSGTRLTVV.

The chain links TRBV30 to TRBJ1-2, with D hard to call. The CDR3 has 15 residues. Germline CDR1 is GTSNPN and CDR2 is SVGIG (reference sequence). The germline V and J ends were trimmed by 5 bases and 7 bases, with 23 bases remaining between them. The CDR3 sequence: CAWSSGGPPSRGYTF. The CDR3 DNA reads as TGTGCCTGGTCGAGCGGTGGGCCTCCCTCCCGTGGCTACACCTTC.

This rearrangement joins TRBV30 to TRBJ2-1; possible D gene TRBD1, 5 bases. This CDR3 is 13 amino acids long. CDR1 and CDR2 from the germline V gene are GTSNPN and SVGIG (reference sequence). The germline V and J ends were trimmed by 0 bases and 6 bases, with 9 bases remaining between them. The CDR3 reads CAWSVQTVNEQFF. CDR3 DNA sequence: TGTGCCTGGAGTGTACAGACAGTCAATGAGCAGTTCTTC.

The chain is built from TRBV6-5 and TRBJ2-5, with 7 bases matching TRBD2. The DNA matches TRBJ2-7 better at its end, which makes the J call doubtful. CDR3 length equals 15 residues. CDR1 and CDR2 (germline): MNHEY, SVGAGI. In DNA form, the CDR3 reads TGTGCCAGCAGTTACTCGCGGGGGAGCTCCTACGAGCAGTACTTC. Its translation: CASSYSRGSSYEQYF.

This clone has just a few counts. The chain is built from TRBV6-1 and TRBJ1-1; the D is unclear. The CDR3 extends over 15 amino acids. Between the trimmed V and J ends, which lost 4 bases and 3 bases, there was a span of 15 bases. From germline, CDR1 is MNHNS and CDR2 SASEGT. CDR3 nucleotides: TGTGCCAGCAGTGGGCGTCGGGCGGGAGACACTGAAGCTTTCTTT. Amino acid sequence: CASSGRRAGDTEAFF.

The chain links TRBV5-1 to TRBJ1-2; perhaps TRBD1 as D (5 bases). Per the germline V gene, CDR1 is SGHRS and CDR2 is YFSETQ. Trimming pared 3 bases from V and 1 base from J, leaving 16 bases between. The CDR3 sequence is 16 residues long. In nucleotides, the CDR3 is TGCGCCAGCAGCTCGTTACCTTCGACAGTTAACTATGGCTACACCTTC. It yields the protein CASSSLPSTVNYGYTF.

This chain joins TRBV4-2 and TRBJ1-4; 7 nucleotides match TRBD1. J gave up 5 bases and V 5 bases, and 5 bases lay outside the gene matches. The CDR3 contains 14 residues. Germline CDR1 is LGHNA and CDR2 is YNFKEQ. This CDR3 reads CASSSGQPNEKLFF. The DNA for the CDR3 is TGTGCCAGCAGCTCGGGACAGCCGAATGAAAAACTGTTTTTT.

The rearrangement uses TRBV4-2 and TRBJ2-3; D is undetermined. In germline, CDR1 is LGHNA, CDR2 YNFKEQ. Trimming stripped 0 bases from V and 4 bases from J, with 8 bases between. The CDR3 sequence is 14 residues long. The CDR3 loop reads CASSQDFGSDTQYF. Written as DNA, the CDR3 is TGTGCCAGCAGCCAAGACTTCGGGTCAGATACGCAGTATTTT.

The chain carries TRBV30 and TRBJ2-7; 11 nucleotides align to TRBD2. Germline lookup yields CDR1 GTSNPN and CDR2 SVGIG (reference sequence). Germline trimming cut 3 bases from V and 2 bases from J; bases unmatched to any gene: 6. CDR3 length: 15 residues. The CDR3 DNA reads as TGTGCCTGGAGGTGGGCTAGCGGGGGGACCTACGAGCAGTACTTC. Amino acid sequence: CAWRWASGGTYEQYF.

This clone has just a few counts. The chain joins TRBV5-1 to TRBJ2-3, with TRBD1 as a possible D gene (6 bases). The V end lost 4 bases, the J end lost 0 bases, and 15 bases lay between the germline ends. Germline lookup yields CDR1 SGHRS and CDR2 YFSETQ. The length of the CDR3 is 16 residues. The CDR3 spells CASSVGQSLSTDTQYF. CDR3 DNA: TGCGCCAGCAGCGTTGGACAGTCGCTGAGCACAGATACGCAGTATTTT.

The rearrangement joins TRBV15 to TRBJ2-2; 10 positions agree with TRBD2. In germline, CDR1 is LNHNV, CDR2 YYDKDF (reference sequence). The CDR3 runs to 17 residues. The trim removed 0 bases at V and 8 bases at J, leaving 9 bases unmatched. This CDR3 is CATSRDMLAGVMGELFF. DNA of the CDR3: TGTGCCACCAGCAGAGATATGCTAGCGGGGGTAATGGGGGAGCTGTTTTTT. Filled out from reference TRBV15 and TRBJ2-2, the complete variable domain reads DAMVIQNPRYQVTQFGKPVTLSCSQTLNHNVMYWYQQKSSQAPKLLFHYYDKDFNNEADTPDNFQSRRPNTSFCFLDIRSPGLGDTAMYLCATSRDMLAGVMGELFFGEGSRLTVL.

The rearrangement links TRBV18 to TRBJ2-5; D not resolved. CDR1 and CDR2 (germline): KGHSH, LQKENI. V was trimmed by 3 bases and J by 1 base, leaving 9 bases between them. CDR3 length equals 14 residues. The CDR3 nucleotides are TGTGCCAGCTCACCTACGAGCCCCCAAGAGACCCAGTACTTC. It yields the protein CASSPTSPQETQYF.

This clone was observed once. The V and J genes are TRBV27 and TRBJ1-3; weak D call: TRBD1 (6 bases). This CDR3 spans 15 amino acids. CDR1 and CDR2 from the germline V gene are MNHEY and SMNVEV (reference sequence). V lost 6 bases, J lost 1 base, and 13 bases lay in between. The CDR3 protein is CASRKQGGSGNTIYF. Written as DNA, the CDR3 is TGTGCCAGCAGAAAACAGGGCGGATCTGGAAACACCATATATTTT.

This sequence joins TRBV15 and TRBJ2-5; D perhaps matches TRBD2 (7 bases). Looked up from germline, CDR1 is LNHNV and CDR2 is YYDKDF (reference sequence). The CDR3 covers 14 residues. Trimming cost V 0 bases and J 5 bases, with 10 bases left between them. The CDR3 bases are TGTGCCACCAGCAGAGAGGAGGGGGGGGAGACCCAGTACTTC. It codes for CATSREEGGETQYF.

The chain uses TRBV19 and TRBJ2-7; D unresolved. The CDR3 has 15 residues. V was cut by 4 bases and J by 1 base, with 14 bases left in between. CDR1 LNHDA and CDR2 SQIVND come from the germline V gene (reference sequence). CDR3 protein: CASSNTSDWSYEQYF. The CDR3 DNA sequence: TGTGCCAGTAGTAACACCTCTGACTGGTCCTACGAGCAGTACTTC.

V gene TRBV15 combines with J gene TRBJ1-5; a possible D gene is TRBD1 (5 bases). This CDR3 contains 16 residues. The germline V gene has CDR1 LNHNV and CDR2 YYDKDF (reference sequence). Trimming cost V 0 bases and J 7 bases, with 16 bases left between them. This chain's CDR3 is CATSRDKGASGQPQHF. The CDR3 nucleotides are TGTGCCACCAGCAGAGATAAAGGGGCCTCAGGGCAGCCCCAGCATTTT.

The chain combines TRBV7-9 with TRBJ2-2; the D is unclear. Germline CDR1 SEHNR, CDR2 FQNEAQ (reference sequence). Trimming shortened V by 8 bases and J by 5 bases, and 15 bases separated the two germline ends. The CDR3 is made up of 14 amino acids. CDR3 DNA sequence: TGTGCCAGCCGCCGGGTCTCCTCAACCGGGGAGCTGTTTTTT. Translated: CASRRVSSTGELFF.

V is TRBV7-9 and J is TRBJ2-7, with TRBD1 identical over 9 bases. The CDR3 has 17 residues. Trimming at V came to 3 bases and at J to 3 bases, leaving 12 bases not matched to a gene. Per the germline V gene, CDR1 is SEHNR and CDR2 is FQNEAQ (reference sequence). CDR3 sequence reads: CASSFPRTGATFYEQYF. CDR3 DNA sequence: TGTGCCAGCAGCTTCCCAAGGACAGGGGCTACCTTCTACGAGCAGTACTTC.